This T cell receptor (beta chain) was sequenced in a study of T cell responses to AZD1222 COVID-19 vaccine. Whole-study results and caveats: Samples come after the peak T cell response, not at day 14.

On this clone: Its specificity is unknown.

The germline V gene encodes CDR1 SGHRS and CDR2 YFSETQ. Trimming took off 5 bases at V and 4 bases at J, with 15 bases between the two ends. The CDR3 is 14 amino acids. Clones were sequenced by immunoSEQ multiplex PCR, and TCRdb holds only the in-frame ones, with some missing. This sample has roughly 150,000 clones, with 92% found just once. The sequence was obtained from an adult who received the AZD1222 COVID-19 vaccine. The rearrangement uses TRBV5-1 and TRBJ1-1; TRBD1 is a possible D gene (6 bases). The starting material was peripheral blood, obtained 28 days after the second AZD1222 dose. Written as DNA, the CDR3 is TGCGCCAGCAGACCAGGACAGATTGCCACTGAAGCTTTCTTT. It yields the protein CASRPGQIATEAFF. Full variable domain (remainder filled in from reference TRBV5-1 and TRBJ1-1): KAGVTQTPRYLIKTRGQQVTLSCSPISGHRSVSWYQQTPGQGLQFLFEYFSETQRNKGNFPGRFSGRQFSNSRSEMNVSTLELGDSALYLCASRPGQIATEAFFGQGTRLTVV.